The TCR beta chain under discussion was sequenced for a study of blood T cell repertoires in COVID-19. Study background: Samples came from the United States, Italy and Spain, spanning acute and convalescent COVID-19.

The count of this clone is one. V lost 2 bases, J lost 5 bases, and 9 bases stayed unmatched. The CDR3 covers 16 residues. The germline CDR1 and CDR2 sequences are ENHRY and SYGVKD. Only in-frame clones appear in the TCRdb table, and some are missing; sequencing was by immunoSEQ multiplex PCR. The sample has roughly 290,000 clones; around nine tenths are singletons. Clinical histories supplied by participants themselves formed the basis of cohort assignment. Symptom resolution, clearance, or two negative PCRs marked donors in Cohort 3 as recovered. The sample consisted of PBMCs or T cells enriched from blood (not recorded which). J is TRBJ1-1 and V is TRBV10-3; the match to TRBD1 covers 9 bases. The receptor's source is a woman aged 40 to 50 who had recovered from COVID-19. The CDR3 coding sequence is TGTGCCATCAGTGAGCCACCCGGGACAGGGTTTACTGAAGCTTTCTTT. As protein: CAISEPPGTGFTEAFF.